The 10 T cell receptor beta chains below come from one sample, sequenced in a study of CD8 T cells in ankylosing spondylitis listed by TCRdb under 2017. Library creation used 5' RACE. The run used an Illumina HiSeq 2500. Starting from the raw public reads, TCRdb applied fastp trimming at Q25, assembled clones with MiXCR and retained in-frame beta chains. Rows with a matching CDR3 protein are joined into one entry that keeps the most common DNA and genes. For this sample the table gives about 36,000 distinct CDR3 sequences, of which 13% were detected only once. Of the sample, approximately 31% is held by the ten largest clones. Sequencing input: synovial fluid, either unsorted or a sorted T cell fraction (not recorded which). The receptor source for this set is a male donor with ankylosing spondylitis.

The chain uses TRBV11-3 and TRBJ1-1; 7 bases fit TRBD1. Germline assignment: CDR1 SGHNT and CDR2 YENEEA. V lost 1 base, J lost 6 bases, and 2 bases stayed unmatched. CDR3 length: 13 amino acids. The CDR3 bases are TGTGCCAGCAGCTTAGGGACAGGAGCTGAAGCTTTCTTT. Residues: CASSLGTGAEAFF.

This clonotype was detected only a few times. V and J are TRBV20-1 and TRBJ2-3; 7 bases agree with TRBD1. Germline CDR1 is DFQATT and CDR2 is SNEGSKA (reference sequence). The CDR3 has 16 amino acids. V lost 4 bases and J lost 2; bases outside the gene matches: 12. CDR3 amino acids: CSATTDRDDNTDTQYF. The CDR3 nucleotides read TGCAGTGCTACCACCGACAGGGACGATAACACAGATACGCAGTATTTT.

This clonotype was observed at least ten times. J is TRBJ2-1 and V is TRBV28; possible D gene TRBD2, 6 bases. Trimming stripped 4 bases from V and 9 bases from J, with 16 bases between. The V gene's germline CDR1 is MDHEN and CDR2 SYDVKM. The CDR3 is made up of 14 amino acids. The CDR3 nucleotides read TGTGCCAGCAGTTACCGCTTGCGGGGAGGTGAGCAGTTCTTC. Its translation is CASSYRLRGGEQFF.

The chain has TRBV2 and TRBJ2-7, with D tentatively TRBD2 (6 bases). V was cut by 3 bases and J by 4 bases, with 7 bases left in between. The CDR3 sequence is 12 residues long. Looked up from germline, CDR1 is SNHLY and CDR2 is FYNNEI. The CDR3 DNA sequence: TGTGCCAGCAGTGACGGGGGATACGAGCAGTACTTC. It specifies CASSDGGYEQYF.

The chain recombines TRBV20-1 with TRBJ2-5, with 9 bases identical to TRBD1. There are 12 residues in the CDR3. Germline loops: CDR1 DFQATT, CDR2 SNEGSKA (reference sequence). Trimming took 6 bases from V and 4 from J; bases not matched to a gene: 3. DNA of the CDR3: TGCAGTGCCGGGGACAGGGTAGAGACCCAGTACTTC. It codes for CSAGDRVETQYF.

J is TRBJ2-1 and V is TRBV6-1; TRBD2 aligns across 11 bases. J was trimmed by 9 bases and V by 5 bases; bases with no gene match: 6. Germline CDR1 is MNHNS and CDR2 is SASEGT. This CDR3 is 14 amino acids long. As DNA, the CDR3 is TGTGCCAGCAGTCATAGCGGGGGGGCGAGTGAGCAGTTCTTC. Amino acids: CASSHSGGASEQFF.

DNA of the CDR3: TGTGCCAGCTCCGGACAGAAAGATTGGCATAGCAATCAGCCCCAGCATTTT. Its protein product is CASSGQKDWHSNQPQHF. The chain carries TRBV18 and TRBJ1-5; possibly TRBD1 for D (6 bases). Germline values: CDR1 KGHSH, CDR2 LQKENI. CDR3 size: 17 residues. The germline V and J ends were trimmed by 6 bases and 0 bases, with 18 bases remaining between them.

This clonotype was observed many times. The chain is built from TRBV4-1 and TRBJ2-1; possibly TRBD1 or TRBD2 for D (5 bases each). CDR1 MGHRA and CDR2 YSYEKL come from the germline V gene. This CDR3 is 15 amino acids long. Trimming left V 0 bases short and J 10 bases short, with 16 bases between. In DNA, the CDR3 is TGCGCCAGCAGCCAAGATCTATATCGGGGCCCAGAGCAGTTCTTC. The encoded protein is CASSQDLYRGPEQFF.

This clonotype was picked up a small number of times. The chain couples TRBV18 to TRBJ2-7; TRBD2 matches 7 bases. In germline, CDR1 is KGHSH, CDR2 LQKENI. V trimming: 1 base; J trimming: 1 base; junction bases outside the gene matches: 10. This CDR3 spans 17 amino acids. CDR3 bases: TGTGCCAGCTCACCACGGGGAGGGGCCGTCTTTTCCTACGAGCAGTACTTC. It specifies CASSPRGGAVFSYEQYF.

In this sample, this clonotype turned up a few times. The rearrangement joins TRBV18 to TRBJ2-3, with 9 bases aligning to TRBD2. Germline V gene lookup returns CDR1 KGHSH and CDR2 LQKENI. With 3 bases clipped from V and 4 bases from J, the junction kept 8 bases outside the gene matches. The CDR3 extends over 16 amino acids. CDR3 bases: TGTGCCAGCTCACCCAGGCCGGGACTAGCTTCAGATACGCAGTATTTT. Its protein product is CASSPRPGLASDTQYF.